This is a list of T cell receptor beta chains from one sample in a study of shared clonotypes between healthy human individuals. TCRdb's table, derived via immunoSEQ multiplex PCR, lists solely in-frame clones and lacks some. This sample has about 1 million clones, with 70% to 80% found just once. Specimen: memory CD4+ T cells sorted from blood. The source is a man younger than 30 in good health. Both conserved end residues are part of each CDR3. The order of the fields is J gene, V gene, D gene, clone size, CDR3 protein, CDR3 DNA. A D gene is named only where the DNA matches it firmly. Size is omitted from some rows. Given values are once, few, many or a class for expanded clones.

j_gene: TRBJ2-7; v_gene: TRBV2; d_gene: TRBD1; abundance: NA; CDR3aa: CASSEKGAGEQYF; CDR3nt: TGTGCCAGCAGTGAAAAGGGGGCGGGTGAGCAGTACTTC
j_gene: TRBJ2-4; v_gene: TRBV7-2; d_gene: NA; abundance: once; CDR3aa: CASSQGVGAWYF; CDR3nt: TGTGCCAGCAGCCAGGGAGTTGGGGCCTGGTACTTC
j_gene: TRBJ1-4; v_gene: TRBV6-7; d_gene: TRBD1; abundance: NA; CDR3aa: CASSYPQHRGPNGEKLFF; CDR3nt: TGTGCCAGCAGTTACCCCCAGCACAGGGGCCCAAACGGTGAAAAACTGTTTTTT
j_gene: TRBJ1-2; v_gene: TRBV9; d_gene: NA; abundance: NA; CDR3aa: CASSRIREDGYTF; CDR3nt: TGTGCCAGCAGCCGTATAAGGGAGGATGGCTACACCTTC
j_gene: TRBJ1-2; v_gene: TRBV5-8; d_gene: NA; abundance: NA; CDR3aa: CASRSPHRKFLGDYGYTF; CDR3nt: TGTGCCAGCAGGTCTCCTCACAGGAAATTCCTAGGGGACTATGGCTACACCTTC
j_gene: TRBJ1-1; v_gene: TRBV27; d_gene: TRBD1; abundance: NA; CDR3aa: CASKGDRVTEAFF; CDR3nt: TGTGCCAGCAAAGGGGACAGGGTAACTGAAGCTTTCTTT
j_gene: TRBJ1-1; v_gene: TRBV11-2; d_gene: NA; abundance: NA; CDR3aa: CASSQLMGSTEAFF; CDR3nt: TGTGCCAGCAGCCAGTTGATGGGGAGCACTGAAGCTTTCTTT
j_gene: TRBJ2-7; v_gene: TRBV6-1; d_gene: NA; abundance: NA; CDR3aa: CASNRGSYEQYF; CDR3nt: TGTGCCAGCAATCGGGGGTCCTACGAGCAGTACTTC
j_gene: TRBJ1-2; v_gene: TRBV4-3; d_gene: NA; abundance: NA; CDR3aa: CASSQDLGEYGYTF; CDR3nt: TGCGCCAGCAGCCAAGATCTGGGAGAATATGGCTACACCTTC
j_gene: TRBJ1-3; v_gene: TRBV11-2; d_gene: NA; abundance: NA; CDR3aa: CASSLGGDVSSGNTIYF; CDR3nt: TGTGCCAGCAGCTTAGGGGGGGACGTCAGCTCTGGAAACACCATATATTTT
j_gene: TRBJ1-3; v_gene: TRBV30; d_gene: NA; abundance: NA; CDR3aa: CAWSLPNGNTIYF; CDR3nt: TGTGCCTGGAGTCTACCTAACGGAAACACCATATATTTT
j_gene: TRBJ2-5; v_gene: TRBV6-1; d_gene: TRBD2; abundance: NA; CDR3aa: CASSPVAGGYETQYF; CDR3nt: TGTGCCAGCAGCCCTGTAGCGGGGGGCTATGAGACCCAGTACTTC
j_gene: TRBJ1-1; v_gene: TRBV6-6; d_gene: NA; abundance: NA; CDR3aa: CASSPFREHTEAFF; CDR3nt: TGTGCCAGCAGTCCTTTCAGGGAGCACACTGAAGCTTTCTTT
j_gene: TRBJ1-2; v_gene: TRBV6-1; d_gene: NA; abundance: NA; CDR3aa: CASRGLSGRGYTF; CDR3nt: TGTGCCAGCAGGGGGCTCTCTGGGCGCGGCTACACCTTC
j_gene: TRBJ2-3; v_gene: TRBV28; d_gene: TRBD2; abundance: NA; CDR3aa: CASSSPQRGANTDTQYF; CDR3nt: TGTGCCAGCAGTTCCCCACAGCGGGGGGCCAACACAGATACGCAGTATTTT
j_gene: TRBJ2-7; v_gene: TRBV2; d_gene: TRBD2; abundance: NA; CDR3aa: CASSRTSGVGEQYF; CDR3nt: TGTGCCAGCAGTAGGACTAGCGGGGTTGGCGAGCAGTACTTC
j_gene: TRBJ2-1; v_gene: TRBV11-2; d_gene: TRBD2; abundance: NA; CDR3aa: CASSLAGGRVGEQFF; CDR3nt: TGTGCCAGCAGCTTAGCAGGCGGGAGGGTGGGTGAGCAGTTCTTC
j_gene: TRBJ2-6; v_gene: TRBV18; d_gene: NA; abundance: NA; CDR3aa: CASSPPGLLTGANVLTF; CDR3nt: TGTGCCAGCTCGCCACCGGGACTGTTAACTGGGGCCAACGTCCTGACTTTC
j_gene: TRBJ2-7; v_gene: TRBV29-1; d_gene: NA; abundance: NA; CDR3aa: CSVEVPNRVSYEQYF; CDR3nt: TGCAGCGTTGAAGTCCCGAACAGGGTATCCTACGAGCAGTACTTC
j_gene: TRBJ2-7; v_gene: TRBV30; d_gene: NA; abundance: NA; CDR3aa: CAWSAAQVGEQYF; CDR3nt: TGTGCCTGGAGCGCGGCCCAAGTTGGCGAGCAGTACTTC
j_gene: TRBJ1-2; v_gene: TRBV6-1; d_gene: NA; abundance: NA; CDR3aa: CASSELDNYGYTF; CDR3nt: TGTGCCAGCAGTGAACTGGATAACTATGGCTACACCTTC
j_gene: TRBJ2-5; v_gene: TRBV6-4; d_gene: NA; abundance: NA; CDR3aa: CASNRDITGKETQYF; CDR3nt: TGTGCCAGCAATCGAGACATTACAGGGAAAGAGACCCAGTACTTC
j_gene: TRBJ1-3; v_gene: TRBV6-1; d_gene: TRBD1; abundance: once; CDR3aa: CASSEGTGSGNTIYF; CDR3nt: TGTGCCAGCAGTGAGGGGACAGGGTCCGGAAACACCATATATTTT
j_gene: TRBJ2-1; v_gene: TRBV7-2; d_gene: TRBD1; abundance: NA; CDR3aa: CASSQGQGANNEQFF; CDR3nt: TGTGCCAGCAGCCAGGGACAGGGGGCCAACAATGAGCAGTTCTTC
j_gene: TRBJ2-5; v_gene: TRBV5-3; d_gene: TRBD1; abundance: NA; CDR3aa: CARSNRGRKETQYF; CDR3nt: TGTGCCAGAAGTAATAGGGGGCGCAAGGAGACCCAGTACTTC
j_gene: TRBJ2-5; v_gene: TRBV19; d_gene: NA; abundance: few; CDR3aa: CASSIALGQETQYF; CDR3nt: TGTGCCAGTAGTATAGCCCTTGGCCAAGAGACCCAGTACTTC
j_gene: TRBJ1-1; v_gene: TRBV11-2; d_gene: NA; abundance: NA; CDR3aa: CASSPTGTNTEAFF; CDR3nt: TGTGCCAGCAGCCCTACAGGGACTAACACTGAAGCTTTCTTT
j_gene: TRBJ2-3; v_gene: TRBV7-2; d_gene: NA; abundance: NA; CDR3aa: CASSLAGGAATDTQYF; CDR3nt: TGTGCCAGCAGCTTAGCAGGGGGGGCGGCCACAGATACGCAGTATTTT
j_gene: TRBJ2-3; v_gene: TRBV28; d_gene: NA; abundance: NA; CDR3aa: CASSPHSGTDTQYF; CDR3nt: TGTGCCAGCAGTCCCCACTCGGGCACAGATACGCAGTATTTT
j_gene: TRBJ2-7; v_gene: TRBV18; d_gene: TRBD1; abundance: NA; CDR3aa: CASSKGQEYEQYF; CDR3nt: TGTGCCAGCTCGAAGGGACAGGAGTACGAGCAGTACTTC
j_gene: TRBJ1-1; v_gene: TRBV5-1; d_gene: TRBD1; abundance: NA; CDR3aa: CASSSGQVTRDTEAFF; CDR3nt: TGCGCCAGCAGCTCAGGACAGGTGACACGGGACACTGAAGCTTTCTTT
j_gene: TRBJ2-3; v_gene: TRBV12-5; d_gene: NA; abundance: NA; CDR3aa: CASRQSSTDTQYF; CDR3nt: TGTGCTAGTAGACAGAGTAGCACAGATACGCAGTATTTT
j_gene: TRBJ1-1; v_gene: TRBV7-7; d_gene: NA; abundance: NA; CDR3aa: CASSPRANTEAFF; CDR3nt: TGTGCTAGCAGCCCCCGAGCGAACACTGAAGCTTTCTTT
j_gene: TRBJ2-2; v_gene: TRBV6-1; d_gene: NA; abundance: NA; CDR3aa: CASRTGGYTGELFF; CDR3nt: TGTGCCAGCAGAACTGGGGGATACACCGGGGAGCTGTTTTTT
j_gene: TRBJ1-2; v_gene: TRBV27; d_gene: NA; abundance: few; CDR3aa: CASSLSGTPRYTF; CDR3nt: TGTGCCAGCAGTTTATCAGGGACCCCCCGATACACCTTC
j_gene: TRBJ1-2; v_gene: TRBV30; d_gene: NA; abundance: NA; CDR3aa: CAWRQNYGYTF; CDR3nt: TGTGCCTGGAGGCAGAACTATGGCTACACCTTC
j_gene: TRBJ1-6; v_gene: TRBV9; d_gene: NA; abundance: NA; CDR3aa: CASSVEGRDNSPLHF; CDR3nt: TGTGCCAGCAGCGTAGAGGGACGGGATAATTCACCCCTCCACTTT
j_gene: TRBJ2-7; v_gene: TRBV7-2; d_gene: NA; abundance: NA; CDR3aa: CASSLAGQTTGPYEQYF; CDR3nt: TGTGCCAGCAGCTTAGCGGGTCAGACGACAGGACCCTACGAGCAGTACTTC
j_gene: TRBJ2-7; v_gene: TRBV19; d_gene: NA; abundance: once; CDR3aa: CASSITDSMTYEQYF; CDR3nt: TGTGCCAGTAGTATAACGGACTCAATGACCTACGAGCAGTACTTC
j_gene: TRBJ2-2; v_gene: TRBV7-7; d_gene: TRBD2; abundance: few; CDR3aa: CASSLAPSGAGTGELFF; CDR3nt: TGTGCTAGCAGCTTAGCGCCTAGCGGGGCGGGAACCGGGGAGCTGTTTTTT
j_gene: TRBJ1-6; v_gene: TRBV5-1; d_gene: TRBD1; abundance: NA; CDR3aa: CASSLLTPDRVDSPLHF; CDR3nt: TGCGCCAGCAGCTTGTTAACCCCGGACAGGGTAGATTCACCCCTCCACTTT
j_gene: TRBJ2-4; v_gene: TRBV25-1; d_gene: NA; abundance: NA; CDR3aa: CASSEGGPKGWNIQYF; CDR3nt: TGTGCCAGCAGTGAGGGTGGGCCGAAAGGGTGGAACATTCAGTACTTC
j_gene: TRBJ2-7; v_gene: TRBV7-2; d_gene: TRBD2; abundance: NA; CDR3aa: CASSSGLAGYEQYF; CDR3nt: TGTGCCAGCAGCTCCGGACTAGCGGGCTACGAGCAGTACTTC
j_gene: TRBJ2-7; v_gene: TRBV27; d_gene: NA; abundance: once; CDR3aa: CASSGASLGPYEQYF; CDR3nt: TGTGCCAGCAGCGGGGCGTCGTTGGGGCCTTACGAGCAGTACTTC
j_gene: TRBJ2-5; v_gene: TRBV18; d_gene: NA; abundance: NA; CDR3aa: CASSLNLQETQYF; CDR3nt: TGTGCCAGCTCACTTAACTTGCAAGAGACCCAGTACTTC
j_gene: TRBJ1-1; v_gene: TRBV6-1; d_gene: TRBD1; abundance: once; CDR3aa: CASSGNRGGTEAFF; CDR3nt: TGTGCCAGCAGTGGCAACAGGGGGGGGACTGAAGCTTTCTTT
j_gene: TRBJ1-5; v_gene: TRBV6-1; d_gene: TRBD1; abundance: NA; CDR3aa: CATGGKSNQPQHF; CDR3nt: TGTGCCACAGGGGGGAAGAGCAATCAGCCCCAGCATTTT
j_gene: TRBJ2-1; v_gene: TRBV19; d_gene: TRBD2; abundance: NA; CDR3aa: CASPASGIYEQFF; CDR3nt: TGTGCCAGTCCGGCTAGCGGGATTTATGAGCAGTTCTTC
j_gene: TRBJ2-7; v_gene: TRBV7-9; d_gene: NA; abundance: NA; CDR3aa: CASSFRQFHEQYF; CDR3nt: TGTGCCAGCAGCTTCCGACAGTTCCACGAGCAGTACTTC
j_gene: TRBJ1-1; v_gene: TRBV5-1; d_gene: NA; abundance: NA; CDR3aa: CASSLSAGWNTEAFF; CDR3nt: TGCGCCAGCAGCTTGTCCGCAGGGTGGAACACTGAAGCTTTCTTT
j_gene: TRBJ1-2; v_gene: TRBV18; d_gene: NA; abundance: NA; CDR3aa: CASSPNGAYGYTF; CDR3nt: TGTGCCAGCTCACCGAACGGGGCGTATGGCTACACCTTC
j_gene: TRBJ1-6; v_gene: TRBV9; d_gene: TRBD1; abundance: NA; CDR3aa: CASSTGQGARSPLHF; CDR3nt: TGTGCCAGCAGCACCGGACAGGGGGCGCGGTCACCCCTCCACTTT